The following is a TCR beta chain sequence with its context. Its antigen remains unidentified. These data are taken from a study of T-cell reconstitution after alpha-beta-depleted transplantation in children. The study, taken as a whole, reports: T-cell numbers and diversity, one year after transplant, stemmed largely from T cells that were newly produced. Surviving thymic progenitors and recipient T cells were the source of high TCRbeta diversity at day 60 in some patients. By about two months after transplant, alpha-beta T cells reportedly arose from several hundred graft clones that had expanded.

This CDR3 is built from 22 residues. V dropped 4 bases and J dropped 2; count of bases not matched to a gene: 24. The germline V gene encodes CDR1 MDHEN and CDR2 SYDVKM. Unique molecular identifiers featured in how the TCRbeta library was prepared. MiXCR was run by TCRdb on the PCR reads, yielding one entry per CDR3 protein. The table has a few hundred thousand distinct CDR3 sequences, over 25% seen once. This clonotype was sampled from a boy younger than two with Wiskott-Aldrich syndrome, due to receive a stem cell transplant. This rearrangement joins TRBV28 to TRBJ2-3; 10 bases map to TRBD1. The sample in question was PBMCs, obtained before TCRalphabeta/CD19-depleted stem cell transplant. This CDR3 is CASSWTGGGLVLSRSLTDTQYF. The CDR3 DNA sequence: TGTGCCAGCAGTTGGACAGGGGGTGGACTAGTTCTTTCGCGGAGCCTCACAGATACGCAGTATTTT.